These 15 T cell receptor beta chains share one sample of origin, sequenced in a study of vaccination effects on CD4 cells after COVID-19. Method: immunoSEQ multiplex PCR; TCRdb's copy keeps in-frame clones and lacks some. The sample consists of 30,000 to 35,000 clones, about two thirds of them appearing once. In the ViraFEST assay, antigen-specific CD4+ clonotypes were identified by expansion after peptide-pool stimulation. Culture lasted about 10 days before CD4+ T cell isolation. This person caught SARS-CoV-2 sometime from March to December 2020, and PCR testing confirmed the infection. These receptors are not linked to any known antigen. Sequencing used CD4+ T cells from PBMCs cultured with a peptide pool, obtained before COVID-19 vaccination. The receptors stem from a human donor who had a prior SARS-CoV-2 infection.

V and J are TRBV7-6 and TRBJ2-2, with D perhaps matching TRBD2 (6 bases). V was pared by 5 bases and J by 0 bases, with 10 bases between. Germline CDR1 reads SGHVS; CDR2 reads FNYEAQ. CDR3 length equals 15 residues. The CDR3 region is CASSGRGANTGELFF. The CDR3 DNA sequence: TGTGCCAGCAGCGGGCGGGGTGCGAACACCGGGGAGCTGTTTTTT.

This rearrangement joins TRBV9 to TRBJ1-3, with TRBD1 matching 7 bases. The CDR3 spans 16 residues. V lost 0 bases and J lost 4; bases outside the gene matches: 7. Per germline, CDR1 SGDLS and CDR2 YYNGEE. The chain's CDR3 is CASSVAPTGAGNTIYF. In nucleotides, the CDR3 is TGTGCCAGCAGCGTAGCCCCTACAGGGGCCGGAAACACCATATATTTT.

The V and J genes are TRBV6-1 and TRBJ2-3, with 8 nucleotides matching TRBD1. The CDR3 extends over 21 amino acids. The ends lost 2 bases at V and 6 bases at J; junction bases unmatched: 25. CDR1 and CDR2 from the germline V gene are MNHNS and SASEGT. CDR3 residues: CASSEIVVTGTGPLGRDTQYF. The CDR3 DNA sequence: TGTGCCAGCAGTGAAATCGTGGTAACGGGGACAGGCCCTCTCGGACGGGATACGCAGTATTTT.

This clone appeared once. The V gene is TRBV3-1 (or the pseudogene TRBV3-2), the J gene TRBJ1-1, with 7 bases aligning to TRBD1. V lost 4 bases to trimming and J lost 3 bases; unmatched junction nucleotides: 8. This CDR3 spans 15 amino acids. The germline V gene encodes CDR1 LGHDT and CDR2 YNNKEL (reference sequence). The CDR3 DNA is TGTGCCAGCAGCCTAACAGGGGCGCAAGACACTGAAGCTTTCTTT. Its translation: CASSLTGAQDTEAFF.

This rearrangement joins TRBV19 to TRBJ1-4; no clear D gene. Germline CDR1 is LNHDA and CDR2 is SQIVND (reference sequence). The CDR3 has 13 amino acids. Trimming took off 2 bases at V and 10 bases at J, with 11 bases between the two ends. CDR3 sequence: CASSINSIGKLFF. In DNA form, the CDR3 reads TGTGCCAGTAGTATAAACTCGATCGGAAAACTGTTTTTT.

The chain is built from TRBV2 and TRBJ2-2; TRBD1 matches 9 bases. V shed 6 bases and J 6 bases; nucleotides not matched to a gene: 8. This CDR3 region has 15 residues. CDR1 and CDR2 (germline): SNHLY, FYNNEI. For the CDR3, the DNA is TGTGCCAGCAGCACTCGGACAGGGGAACCCGGGGAGCTGTTTTTT. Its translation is CASSTRTGEPGELFF.

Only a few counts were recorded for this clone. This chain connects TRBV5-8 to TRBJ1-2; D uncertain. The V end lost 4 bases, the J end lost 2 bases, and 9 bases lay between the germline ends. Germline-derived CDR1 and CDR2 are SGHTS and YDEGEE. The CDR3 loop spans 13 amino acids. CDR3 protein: CASSLGRNYGYTF. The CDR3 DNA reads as TGTGCCAGCAGCCTAGGACGGAACTATGGCTACACCTTC. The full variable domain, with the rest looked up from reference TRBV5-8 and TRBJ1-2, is EAGVTQSPTHLIKTRGQQATLRCSPISGHTSVYWYQQALGLGLQFLLWYDEGEERNRGNFPPRFSGRQFPNYSSELNVNALELEDSALYLCASSLGRNYGYTFGSGTRLTVV.

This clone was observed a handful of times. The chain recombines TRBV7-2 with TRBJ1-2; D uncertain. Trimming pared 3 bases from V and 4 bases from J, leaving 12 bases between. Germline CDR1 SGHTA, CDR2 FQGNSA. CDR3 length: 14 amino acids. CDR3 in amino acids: CASSFTSGSYGYTF. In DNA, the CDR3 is TGTGCCAGCAGCTTCACCTCCGGGAGCTATGGCTACACCTTC.

The CDR3 region has the DNA TGCGCCAGCAGCGTTATGACAGGAGGCTACACCGGGGAGCTGTTTTTT. Translation gives CASSVMTGGYTGELFF. V gene TRBV5-1 combines with J gene TRBJ2-2; TRBD1 is a possible D gene (6 bases). Germline values: CDR1 SGHRS, CDR2 YFSETQ. V lost 4 bases and J 3 bases, leaving 16 bases between the germline ends. The CDR3 length is 16 residues.

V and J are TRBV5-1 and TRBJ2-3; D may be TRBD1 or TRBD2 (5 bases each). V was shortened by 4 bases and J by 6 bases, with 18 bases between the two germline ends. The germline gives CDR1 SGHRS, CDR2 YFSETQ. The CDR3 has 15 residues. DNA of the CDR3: TGCGCCAGCAGCCCTGGGGGTCCCACGACGGATACGCAGTATTTT. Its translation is CASSPGGPTTDTQYF.

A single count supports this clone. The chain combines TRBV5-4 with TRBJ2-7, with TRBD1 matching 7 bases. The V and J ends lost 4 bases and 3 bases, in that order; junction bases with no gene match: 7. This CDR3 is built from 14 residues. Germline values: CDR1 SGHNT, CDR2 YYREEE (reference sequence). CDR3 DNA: TGTGCCAGCAGCCAAGGGACAGACGGCTACGAGCAGTACTTC. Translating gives CASSQGTDGYEQYF.

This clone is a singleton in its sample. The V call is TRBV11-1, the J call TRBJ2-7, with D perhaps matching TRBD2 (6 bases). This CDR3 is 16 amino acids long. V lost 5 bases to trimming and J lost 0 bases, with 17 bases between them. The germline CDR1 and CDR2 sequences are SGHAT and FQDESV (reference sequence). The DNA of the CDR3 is TGTGCCAGCAGCAACTCCTATTCTAGCGACTCCTACGAGCAGTACTTC. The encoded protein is CASSNSYSSDSYEQYF.

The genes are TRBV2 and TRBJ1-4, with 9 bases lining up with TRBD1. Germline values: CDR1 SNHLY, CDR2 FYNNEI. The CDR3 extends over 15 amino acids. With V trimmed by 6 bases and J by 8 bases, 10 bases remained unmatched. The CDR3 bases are TGTGCCAGCAGGAGGGGGGGACAGGGCGACGAAAAACTGTTTTTT. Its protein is CASRRGGQGDEKLFF.

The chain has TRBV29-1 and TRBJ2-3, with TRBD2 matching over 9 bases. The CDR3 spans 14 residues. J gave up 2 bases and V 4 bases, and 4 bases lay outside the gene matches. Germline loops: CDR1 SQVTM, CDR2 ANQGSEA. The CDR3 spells CSVGTSAYTDTQYF. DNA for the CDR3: TGCAGCGTTGGGACTAGCGCCTACACAGATACGCAGTATTTT.

The CDR3 DNA reads TGTGCCAGCAGTGTGGTTTTTGGTGCCGAAACGACGTACCAAGAGACCCAGTACTTC. Translated, it gives CASSVVFGAETTYQETQYF. The chain combines TRBV2 with TRBJ2-5; D is unclear. The germline CDR1 and CDR2 sequences are SNHLY and FYNNEI. This CDR3 has 19 residues. Trimming removed 4 bases at V and 0 bases at J, with 24 bases between.